This T cell receptor beta chain originates from a study of blood T cell repertoires in COVID-19. Data came from immunoSEQ multiplex PCR; TCRdb stores just in-frame clones and leaves some out. The data hold some 250,000 clones, with around nine tenths observed a single time. The receptor was isolated from a woman in her thirties with acute COVID-19. Sequenced: PBMCs or T cells enriched from blood (not recorded which).

The CDR3 loop reads CASSYSLASRGGYTF. The CDR3 DNA sequence: TGTGCCAGCAGTTACTCCCTAGCTTCCAGGGGAGGCTACACCTTC. The V call is TRBV6-5, the J call TRBJ1-2, with D possibly TRBD1 on 6 matching bases. The CDR3 extends over 15 amino acids. Trimming took off 0 bases at V and 8 bases at J, with 16 bases between the two ends. CDR1 is MNHEY and CDR2 is SVGAGI in the germline V gene.